Listed here are 32 T cell receptor beta chains from one sample, sequenced in a study of blood T cell repertoires in COVID-19. Measured with immunoSEQ multiplex PCR; TCRdb has only the in-frame clones, and not every one. The sample lists under 150,000 clones, approximately 71% occurring once. Source material: peripheral blood. Receptors originate from a woman in her 70s with acute or convalescent COVID-19.

The sample holds a few counts of this clone. The rearrangement uses TRBV2 and TRBJ2-5, with a tentative D call TRBD2 (5 bases). Germline values: CDR1 SNHLY, CDR2 FYNNEI. CDR3 size: 13 residues. Deletions cut 11 bases from V and 2 bases from J, with 15 bases between. The CDR3 here is CALEEASQETQYF. CDR3 nucleotide sequence: TGTGCCCTCGAGGAGGCATCGCAAGAGACCCAGTACTTC.

V is TRBV28 and J is TRBJ1-2; D is unclear. This CDR3 has 14 residues. CDR1 MDHEN and CDR2 SYDVKM come from the germline V gene. Trimming removed 4 bases from V and 4 bases from J, with 13 bases in between. As DNA, the CDR3 is TGTGCCAGCAGTTCCCCCAGCGGGTCCTATGGCTACACCTTC. This codes for CASSSPSGSYGYTF.

This clone came up many times. The chain carries TRBV9 and TRBJ2-5; maybe TRBD1 (7 bases). Trimming pared 0 bases from V and 5 bases from J, leaving 17 bases between. Germline values: CDR1 SGDLS, CDR2 YYNGEE. The CDR3 has 16 residues. CDR3 nucleotide sequence: TGTGCCAGCAGCGTAGGCACTCAGGGGGGAACGGAGACCCAGTACTTC. It yields the protein CASSVGTQGGTETQYF.

The chain joins TRBV11-2 to TRBJ1-2, with D possibly matching TRBD1 (5 bases). This CDR3 is built from 15 residues. Germline V gives CDR1 SGHAT, CDR2 FQNNGV. Trimming took off 3 bases at V and 4 bases at J, with 15 bases between the two ends. CDR3 region: CASSFAGKRIYGYTF. The CDR3 region has the DNA TGTGCCAGCAGCTTTGCAGGGAAAAGGATCTATGGCTACACCTTC.

The rearrangement links TRBV7-2 to TRBJ1-4; 11 bases are shared with TRBD1. J lost 0 bases, V lost 3 bases, and 3 bases had no gene match. CDR3 length: 17 residues. The germline gives CDR1 SGHTA, CDR2 FQGNSA. The CDR3, as DNA: TGTGCCAGCAGCTTGGACAGGGGGCCCGCAACTAATGAAAAACTGTTTTTT. Amino acids: CASSLDRGPATNEKLFF.

This clone was recorded once. V usage is TRBV4-1 and J usage is TRBJ1-6; D possibly corresponds to TRBD1 (6 bases). The CDR3 length is 18 residues. CDR1 is MGHRA and CDR2 is YSYEKL in the germline V gene. V gave up 0 bases and J gave up 4 bases, with 16 bases separating them. Written as DNA, the CDR3 is TGCGCCAGCAGCCAAGATATGACAGGCCCCCTTTATAATTCACCCCTCCACTTT. Translation: CASSQDMTGPLYNSPLHF.

J is TRBJ1-2 and V is TRBV5-6; TRBD1 matches 7 bases. The CDR3 runs 15 residues. V lost 4 bases to trimming and J lost 8 bases; unmatched junction nucleotides: 14. Per germline, CDR1 SGHDT and CDR2 YYEEEE. The CDR3 DNA reads as TGTGCCAGCAGCCAAATAACTCGGGACAGTGGGGGCTACACCTTC. This sequence encodes CASSQITRDSGGYTF. The whole variable domain, filled in from reference TRBV5-6 and TRBJ1-2, reads DAGVTQSPTHLIKTRGQQVTLRCSPKSGHDTVSWYQQALGQGPQFIFQYYEEEERQRGNFPDRFSGHQFPNYSSELNVNALLLGDSALYLCASSQITRDSGGYTFGSGTRLTVV.

The genes are TRBV2 and TRBJ2-2; D gene ambiguous. Trimming took 2 bases from V and 3 from J, leaving 7 bases between them. Germline V gives CDR1 SNHLY, CDR2 FYNNEI. The CDR3 is made up of 14 amino acids. In DNA form, the CDR3 reads TGTGCCAGCAGTGAATTCGGGTACACCGGGGAGCTGTTTTTT. Protein product: CASSEFGYTGELFF.

The chain links TRBV5-5 to TRBJ1-1; D is ambiguous. The V end was cut by 1 base, the J end by 5 bases, with 27 bases between. Germline assignment: CDR1 SGHKS and CDR2 YYEKEE (reference sequence). The CDR3 is 19 residues long. The CDR3 is CASSLTGGLDGYPGTEAFF. CDR3 nucleotide sequence: TGTGCCAGCAGCTTGACGGGAGGGCTTGACGGGTACCCGGGGACTGAAGCTTTCTTT.

This clone was found once. The rearrangement uses TRBV28 and TRBJ2-7; a possible D gene is TRBD2 (6 bases). The V gene's germline CDR1 is MDHEN and CDR2 SYDVKM. The CDR3 extends over 13 amino acids. Trimming took off 6 bases at V and 0 bases at J, with 9 bases between the two ends. CDR3 sequence: CASRLTSSYEQYF. The CDR3 DNA reads as TGTGCCAGCAGGCTGACTAGCTCCTACGAGCAGTACTTC.

This clone came up many times. The chain links TRBV13 to TRBJ2-7, with TRBD2 identical over 11 bases. The V and J ends lost 6 bases and 3 bases, in that order; junction bases with no gene match: 4. This CDR3 comprises 14 residues. CDR1 is PRHDT, CDR2 FYEKMQ, per germline (reference sequence). The CDR3 region has the DNA TGTGCCAGCAGATCCACTAGCGGGAGCTACGAGCAGTACTTC. This encodes CASRSTSGSYEQYF.

This clone was observed a few times. The rearrangement joins TRBV6-2 or TRBV6-3 to TRBJ2-7; tentatively, D is TRBD2 (6 bases). Trimming took 0 bases from V and 3 from J, leaving 12 bases between them. The germline gives CDR1 MNHEY, CDR2 SVGEGT. The CDR3 loop spans 15 amino acids. CDR3 region: CASSYSMDGGYEQYF. CDR3 in DNA: TGTGCCAGCAGTTACTCGATGGACGGGGGCTACGAGCAGTACTTC.

This clone was seen a single time. The chain links TRBV6-6 to TRBJ2-1, with TRBD2 matching 7 bases. The CDR3 length is 17 residues. The trim removed 5 bases at V and 1 base at J, leaving 11 bases unmatched. CDR1 is MNHNY, CDR2 SVGAGI, per germline (reference sequence). In DNA, the CDR3 is TGTGCCAGCAGTCGCCTTCAACTAGCGCAATCCTACAATGAGCAGTTCTTC. It specifies CASSRLQLAQSYNEQFF.

The chain has TRBV27 and TRBJ2-7, with D maybe TRBD2 (6 bases). Trimming took off 6 bases at V and 4 bases at J, with 16 bases between the two ends. The CDR3 contains 14 residues. Germline V CDR1 and CDR2: MNHEY, SMNVEV (reference sequence). CDR3 amino acids: CASSHSGRGYEQYF. DNA for the CDR3: TGTGCCAGCAGCCATAGCGGCAGAGGTTACGAGCAGTACTTC.

V usage is TRBV28 and J usage is TRBJ2-7; maybe TRBD1 (5 bases). The V end lost 5 bases, the J end lost 2 bases, and 19 bases lay between the germline ends. The CDR3 is made up of 16 amino acids. The germline V gene has CDR1 MDHEN and CDR2 SYDVKM. CDR3 nucleotide sequence: TGTGCCAGCAGTCCCCCCCCTGCAGGGATCACCTACGAGCAGTACTTC. Protein: CASSPPPAGITYEQYF. Looking up the rest from reference TRBV28 and TRBJ2-7 gives the full variable domain: DVKVTQSSRYLVKRTGEKVFLECVQDMDHENMFWYRQDPGLGLRLIYFSYDVKMKEKGDIPEGYSVSREKKERFSLILESASTNQTSMYLCASSPPPAGITYEQYFGPGTRLTVT.

The V gene is TRBV9, the J gene TRBJ2-1, with TRBD1 matching 10 bases. CDR1 is SGDLS, CDR2 YYNGEE, per germline. V dropped 4 bases and J dropped 6; count of bases not matched to a gene: 7. This CDR3 is 15 amino acids long. The CDR3 bases are TGTGCCAGCAGCCCCTTTGGGACAGGGGTCAATGAGCAGTTCTTC. Its protein product is CASSPFGTGVNEQFF.

The rearrangement links TRBV4-2 to TRBJ2-7; 7 bases are a match to TRBD2. Germline CDR1 is LGHNA and CDR2 is YNFKEQ. This CDR3 contains 16 residues. Unmatched junction bases numbered 13, after V lost 3 bases and J lost 5 bases. CDR3 region: CASSHAASGPNNEQYF. For the CDR3, the DNA is TGTGCCAGCAGCCATGCCGCTAGCGGACCTAACAACGAGCAGTACTTC.

The chain couples TRBV4-1 to TRBJ2-1, with 8 nucleotides matching TRBD2. V was clipped by 1 base and J by 0 bases; unmatched bases: 5. This CDR3 is 17 amino acids long. Germline CDR1 reads MGHRA; CDR2 reads YSYEKL. This CDR3 is CASSQASSGYSYNEQFF. The CDR3 nucleotides read TGCGCCAGCAGCCAAGCATCTAGCGGGTACTCCTACAATGAGCAGTTCTTC.

This sequence joins TRBV19 and TRBJ2-1; 10 bases fit TRBD2. The V gene's germline CDR1 is LNHDA and CDR2 SQIVND (reference sequence). The CDR3 covers 16 residues. Losses at the gene ends were 9 bases for V and 12 bases for J; bases not matched to a gene: 20. In DNA, the CDR3 is TGTGCCAGCCACCAAGGCAGCGGGGGGGAAACAATGAGGCAGTTCTTC. Protein sequence: CASHQGSGGETMRQFF. Looking up the rest from reference TRBV19 and TRBJ2-1 gives the full variable domain: DGGITQSPKYLFRKEGQNVTLSCEQNLNHDAMYWYRQDPGQGLRLIYYSQIVNDFQKGDIAEGYSVSREKKESFPLTVTSAQKNPTAFYLCASHQGSGGETMRQFFGPGTRLTVL.

The rearrangement joins TRBV11-2 to TRBJ2-5; 8 nucleotides match TRBD2. From germline, CDR1 is SGHAT and CDR2 FQNNGV. The CDR3 loop spans 18 amino acids. Unmatched junction bases numbered 12, after V lost 0 bases and J lost 3 bases. The CDR3 loop reads CASSLEVVAGSQKETQYF. The CDR3 DNA is TGTGCCAGCAGCTTAGAGGTAGTAGCGGGGAGTCAGAAAGAGACCCAGTACTTC.

This clone has only one observation. The J gene is TRBJ1-2, the V gene TRBV7-9; D unresolved. Trimming pared 1 base from V and 0 bases from J, leaving 9 bases between. Germline V CDR1 and CDR2: SEHNR, FQNEAQ (reference sequence). The CDR3 is 15 amino acids. The DNA of the CDR3 is TGTGCCAGCAGCTTAGGAGGGCTCCCTAACTATGGCTACACCTTC. It specifies CASSLGGLPNYGYTF.

This sequence joins TRBV28 and TRBJ2-3, with no clear D. The CDR3 runs 13 residues. Per germline, CDR1 MDHEN and CDR2 SYDVKM. V was cut by 8 bases and J by 1 base, with 10 bases left in between. CDR3 sequence (DNA): TGTGCCAGCTTCTCCCCCCGCACAGATACGCAGTATTTT. This translates into CASFSPRTDTQYF.

The V gene is TRBV27, the J gene TRBJ1-6; a possible D gene is TRBD1 (6 bases). Per germline, CDR1 MNHEY and CDR2 SMNVEV (reference sequence). The CDR3 sequence is 15 residues long. Deletions cut 5 bases from V and 10 bases from J, with 18 bases between. The CDR3 protein is CASSPDRSGGSPLHF. CDR3 sequence (DNA): TGTGCCAGCAGTCCCGACCGGTCGGGGGGCTCACCCCTCCACTTT.

This chain joins TRBV19 and TRBJ1-1; D may be TRBD1 (6 bases). The CDR3 totals 14 residues. From germline, CDR1 is LNHDA and CDR2 SQIVND (reference sequence). Trimming stripped 7 bases from V and 4 bases from J, with 16 bases between. CDR3 region: CASMHRASSTEAFF. As DNA, the CDR3 is TGTGCCAGTATGCACAGGGCGAGTAGCACTGAAGCTTTCTTT. The whole variable domain, remainder taken from reference TRBV19 and TRBJ1-1, is DGGITQSPKYLFRKEGQNVTLSCEQNLNHDAMYWYRQDPGQGLRLIYYSQIVNDFQKGDIAEGYSVSREKKESFPLTVTSAQKNPTAFYLCASMHRASSTEAFFGQGTRLTVV.

The chain is built from TRBV27 and TRBJ2-6, with 9 positions matching TRBD1. Germline trimming cut 7 bases from V and 0 bases from J; bases unmatched to any gene: 7. Germline loops: CDR1 MNHEY, CDR2 SMNVEV (reference sequence). This CDR3 spans 17 amino acids. This CDR3 reads CASTPGTGSSGANVLTF. DNA for the CDR3: TGTGCCAGCACTCCCGGGACAGGGAGCTCTGGGGCCAACGTCCTGACTTTC.

The chain joins TRBV11-2 to TRBJ2-7; 16 bases agree with TRBD2. The CDR3 runs to 17 residues. In germline, CDR1 is SGHAT, CDR2 FQNNGV. V was clipped by 1 base and J by 6 bases; unmatched bases: 6. The CDR3 DNA is TGTGCCAGCAGCTTAGGGGGACTAGCGGGAGGGCAGGTCGAGCAGTACTTC. It codes for CASSLGGLAGGQVEQYF.

The rearrangement joins TRBV2 to TRBJ1-4, with 10 bases aligning to TRBD1. V lost 6 bases and J lost 5; bases outside the gene matches: 6. This CDR3 is built from 15 residues. In germline, CDR1 is SNHLY, CDR2 FYNNEI. The DNA for the CDR3 is TGTGCCAGCAGCAAGGGACAGGGGATAAATGAAAAACTGTTTTTT. This codes for CASSKGQGINEKLFF. Using reference TRBV2 and TRBJ1-4 for the parts outside the CDR3, the full variable domain is EPEVTQTPSHQVTQMGQEVILRCVPISNHLYFYWYRQILGQKVEFLVSFYNNEISEKSEIFDDQFSVERPDGSNFTLKIRSTKLEDSAMYFCASSKGQGINEKLFFGSGTQLSVL.

The chain is built from TRBV19 and TRBJ2-3, with 7 nucleotides matching TRBD1. The CDR3 spans 16 residues. Germline V lookup: CDR1 LNHDA, CDR2 SQIVND (reference sequence). The V and J ends lost 6 bases and 2 bases, in that order; junction bases with no gene match: 11. CDR3 protein: CASRPEQGQNTDTQYF. In DNA, the CDR3 is TGTGCCAGTAGGCCCGAACAGGGGCAAAACACAGATACGCAGTATTTT.

This clone was observed once. This rearrangement joins TRBV27 to TRBJ2-5, with 9 positions matching TRBD2. Unmatched junction bases numbered 6, after V lost 5 bases and J lost 5 bases. The CDR3 spans 14 residues. CDR1 MNHEY and CDR2 SMNVEV come from the germline V gene (reference sequence). The CDR3 DNA is TGTGCCAGCAGTCCGGGACTAGCAACGGAGACCCAGTACTTC. It translates to CASSPGLATETQYF.

J is TRBJ1-5 and V is TRBV5-1; maybe TRBD1 (5 bases). Germline V gives CDR1 SGHRS, CDR2 YFSETQ. The CDR3 totals 15 residues. The ends were cut back, 0 bases at V and 1 base at J, with 8 bases in the middle. In DNA, the CDR3 is TGCGCCAGCAGCTTGGAAGGGGTGAGCAATCAGCCCCAGCATTTT. Amino acids: CASSLEGVSNQPQHF.

This chain connects TRBV9 to TRBJ1-1; tentative D call: TRBD1 (5 bases). The CDR3 covers 15 residues. Germline CDR1 is SGDLS and CDR2 is YYNGEE. Trimming left V 0 bases short and J 1 base short, with 10 bases between. In DNA form, the CDR3 reads TGTGCCAGCAGCGTAGGGCCAGGGCGGAACACTGAAGCTTTCTTT. It translates to CASSVGPGRNTEAFF.

The chain joins TRBV27 to TRBJ2-4; 7 bases are shared with TRBD1. J was trimmed by 3 bases and V by 3 bases; bases with no gene match: 5. CDR1 and CDR2 from the germline V gene are MNHEY and SMNVEV (reference sequence). This CDR3 spans 15 amino acids. Here the CDR3 DNA reads TGTGCCAGCAGTTTGAGGGGGCTAGACAAAAACATTCAGTACTTC. Translation: CASSLRGLDKNIQYF.